The 13 T cell receptor beta chains listed next were all sequenced from one sample in a study of spatial heterogeneity in lung cancer. Using its own MiXCR run on the 5' RACE reads, TCRdb lists one record per CDR3 protein. The sample has roughly 15,000 distinct CDR3 sequences, roughly 19% seen once. Stated time point: blood at routine non-recurrence follow-up after resection. Specimen: PBMCs, collected at follow-up. The source of these receptors is a male donor with early-stage non-small cell lung cancer.

This clonotype occurred a few times. V is TRBV20-1 and J is TRBJ2-2, with D unresolved. Germline V gives CDR1 DFQATT, CDR2 SNEGSKA (reference sequence). Trimming removed 5 bases from V and 1 base from J, with 11 bases in between. CDR3 length: 14 amino acids. CDR3 coding DNA: TGCAGTGCTGGCGGTACACTGAACACCGGGGAGCTGTTTTTT. This translates into CSAGGTLNTGELFF.

This clonotype showed up many times. The chain carries TRBV12-3 or TRBV12-4 and TRBJ1-2; possible D gene TRBD1, 6 bases. The CDR3 extends over 14 amino acids. V was trimmed by 2 bases and J by 3 bases, leaving 10 bases between them. CDR3 nucleotide sequence: TGTGCCAGCAGTTTAACAGGGTGGGACTATGGCTACACCTTC. Its translation: CASSLTGWDYGYTF.

The gene calls are TRBV19 and TRBJ1-4; possibly TRBD1 for D (6 bases). CDR3 size: 14 residues. From germline, CDR1 is LNHDA and CDR2 SQIVND (reference sequence). V was clipped by 6 bases and J by 5 bases, with 13 bases between them. The CDR3 loop is CASRRDISNEKLFF. In DNA, the CDR3 is TGTGCCAGTAGACGGGACATTTCGAATGAAAAACTGTTTTTT.

DNA of the CDR3: TGTGCCAGCAGCTTGGTGGCAGGAGGATACCTAGCCAAAAACATTCAGTACTTC. Residues: CASSLVAGGYLAKNIQYF. This chain uses TRBV5-6 with TRBJ2-4; tentative D call: TRBD2 (5 bases). CDR3 length equals 18 residues. CDR1 is SGHDT and CDR2 is YYEEEE in the germline V gene. Trimming pared 0 bases from V and 0 bases from J, leaving 16 bases between.

The chain couples TRBV10-3 to TRBJ1-2; 8 nucleotides match TRBD1. The V gene end was trimmed by 4 bases and the J gene end by 8 bases; junction bases not matched to a gene: 3. There are 12 residues in the CDR3. Germline CDR1 reads ENHRY; CDR2 reads SYGVKD. The CDR3 DNA reads as TGTGCCATCAGTGCTTCAGGGGGCGGCTACACCTTC. Amino acid sequence: CAISASGGGYTF.

The rearrangement links TRBV3-1 to TRBJ2-1, with D perhaps matching TRBD2 (6 bases). Germline CDR1 and CDR2: LGHDT and YNNKEL (reference sequence). The CDR3 has 15 residues. With 1 base removed from V and 4 bases from J, the gap between germline ends came to 11 bases. CDR3 nucleotides: TGTGCCAGCAGCCAAGGGACCGGGACTTACAATGAGCAGTTCTTC. Its translation: CASSQGTGTYNEQFF.

This clonotype was seen more than once but under ten times. This CDR3 is CASSVGTGFYEQYF. The CDR3 nucleotides read TGTGCCAGCAGCGTGGGGACAGGGTTCTACGAGCAGTACTTC. This sequence joins TRBV7-2 and TRBJ2-7, with 9 bases fitting TRBD1. Germline CDR1 reads SGHTA; CDR2 reads FQGNSA. The ends lost 5 bases at V and 3 bases at J; junction bases unmatched: 5. The CDR3 contains 14 residues.

The chain uses TRBV7-2 and TRBJ2-2; no definite D call. V lost 1 base and J 2 bases, leaving 5 bases between the germline ends. There are 14 residues in the CDR3. Germline CDR1 SGHTA, CDR2 FQGNSA. CDR3 protein: CASSLGRNTGELFF. Here the CDR3 DNA reads TGTGCCAGCAGCTTAGGCCGTAACACCGGGGAGCTGTTTTTT. Combining the CDR3 with reference TRBV7-2 and TRBJ2-2 gives the whole variable domain GAGVSQSPSNKVTEKGKDVELRCDPISGHTALYWYRQSLGQGLEFLIYFQGNSAPDKSGLPSDRFSAERTGGSVSTLTIQRTQQEDSAVYLCASSLGRNTGELFFGEGSRLTVL.

This clonotype was detected ten times or more. The rearrangement links TRBV9 to TRBJ2-1; D may be TRBD1 (6 bases). Trimming took 2 bases from V and 4 from J, leaving 13 bases between them. Germline V CDR1 and CDR2: SGDLS, YYNGEE. The CDR3 is 15 residues long. CDR3 protein: CASSVTGTNYNEQFF. The CDR3 DNA sequence: TGTGCCAGCAGCGTCACCGGGACAAATTACAATGAGCAGTTCTTC.

The V call is TRBV27, the J call TRBJ2-3, with 9 bases identical to TRBD1. The CDR3 consists of 15 residues. Germline lookup yields CDR1 MNHEY and CDR2 SMNVEV (reference sequence). Germline trimming cut 3 bases from V and 4 bases from J; bases unmatched to any gene: 5. CDR3 sequence: CASSFHRGRADTQYF. The CDR3 DNA follows: TGTGCCAGCAGTTTCCACAGGGGGCGTGCAGATACGCAGTATTTT.

This clonotype was detected a few times. The chain uses TRBV20-1 and TRBJ2-6; TRBD2 matches at 7 bases. The CDR3 extends over 15 amino acids. Germline CDR1 is DFQATT and CDR2 is SNEGSKA (reference sequence). The CDR3 region is CSAPPGGSGANVLTF. CDR3 DNA: TGCAGCGCCCCCCCGGGGGGCTCTGGGGCCAACGTCCTGACTTTC.

This clonotype is labeled medium-sized (0.01 to 0.1%). The chain has TRBV10-1 and TRBJ2-7; D is undetermined. V was shortened by 3 bases and J by 0 bases, with 6 bases between the two germline ends. CDR1 and CDR2 from the germline V gene are WNHNN and SYGVQD (reference sequence). This CDR3 spans 13 amino acids. The CDR3 is CASSEAHSYEQYF. The CDR3 bases are TGCGCCAGCAGTGAAGCCCACTCCTACGAGCAGTACTTC.

A few counts support this clonotype. The V and J genes are TRBV2 and TRBJ2-7, with 10 bases lining up with TRBD1. V dropped 6 bases and J dropped 0; count of bases not matched to a gene: 2. Germline values: CDR1 SNHLY, CDR2 FYNNEI. The CDR3 consists of 14 residues. The CDR3 protein is CASRWTGGSYEQYF. In DNA form, the CDR3 reads TGTGCCAGCAGATGGACAGGGGGCTCCTACGAGCAGTACTTC. Full variable domain (remainder filled in from reference TRBV2 and TRBJ2-7): EPEVTQTPSHQVTQMGQEVILRCVPISNHLYFYWYRQILGQKVEFLVSFYNNEISEKSEIFDDQFSVERPDGSNFTLKIRSTKLEDSAMYFCASRWTGGSYEQYFGPGTRLTVT.